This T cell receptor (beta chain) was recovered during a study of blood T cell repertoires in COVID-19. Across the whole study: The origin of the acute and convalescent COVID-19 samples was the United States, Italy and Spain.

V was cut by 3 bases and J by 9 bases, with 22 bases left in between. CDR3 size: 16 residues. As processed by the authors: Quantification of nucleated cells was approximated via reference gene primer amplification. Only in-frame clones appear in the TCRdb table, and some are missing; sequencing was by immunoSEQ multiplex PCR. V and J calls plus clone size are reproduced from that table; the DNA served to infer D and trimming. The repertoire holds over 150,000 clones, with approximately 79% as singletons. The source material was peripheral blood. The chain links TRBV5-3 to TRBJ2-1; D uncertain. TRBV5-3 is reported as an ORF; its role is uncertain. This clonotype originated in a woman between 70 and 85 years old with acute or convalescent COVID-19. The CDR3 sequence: CARSSCPASRLGEQFF. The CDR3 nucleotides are TGTGCCAGAAGCTCTTGCCCAGCGAGCCGATTGGGTGAGCAGTTCTTC.